This T cell receptor beta chain was retrieved from a study of blood T cell repertoires in COVID-19 (dated by TCRdb to the early 2020s). Background on the whole study: Collaborator samples came from the United States, Italy and Spain and covered acute and convalescent phases of COVID-19. The prospective study material was composed of cDNA or gDNA derived from T cells, B-cell-depleted T cells, or PBMCs. The dataset comprised deeply sampled blood TCRbeta repertoires from subjects exposed to, actively infected with, or recovered from COVID-19. The repertoires were made available in a free public database intended to serve as a resource for research on the immune response to SARS-CoV-2. Samples were obtained from the ongoing ImmuneRACE study (first 160 participants) and from 1,254 subjects provided by 6 global collaborators. Sample metadata almost always included a de-identified subject ID, COVID-19 status, age in years and sex. HLA class I and class II types, where available, came from metadata supplied by the sample provider rather than from assay-based typing. Results and caveats for the whole study, not just this receptor: The quantity of clinical and demographic metadata differed by source and by participant and was supplied without curation.

CDR1 and CDR2 were assigned from the germline V gene as SGHTA and FQGNSA. Clipping removes 2 bases from V and 3 bases from J, with 4 as the unmatched junction base count. The CDR3, from cysteine to phenylalanine, totals 16 residues. Only the CDR3 part of the read is kept: 48 bases, read in frame from the first base. A second Seattle source provided samples from volunteer blood donors who had recovered from COVID-19. Each collaborating institution followed its own protocols to collect whole blood in K2EDTA tubes. Collaborator samples were shipped for TCRbeta analysis as frozen whole blood, isolated PBMCs, or DNA extracted from either sample type. TCRbeta CDR3 regions were amplified from genomic DNA by means of the immunoSEQ Assay, a bias-controlled multiplex PCR. In the original analysis: The number of nucleated cells in each sample was estimated by amplification of reference gene primers within the assay. To quantify the absolute abundance of each unique TCRbeta CDR3 rearrangement, sequence reads were collapsed and filtered. For each sample, productive Simpson clonality was calculated as the square root of Simpson's diversity index across productive rearrangements. TCRdb provides this immuneACCESS table in a form limited to in-frame rearrangements. Some clones are lacking; in checked studies, under half of them reflect an unresolved V gene, and why the rest are absent is not known. V and J calls and clone size come straight from that table; D and trimming were deduced from the DNA. The sample yields fewer than 250,000 clones; 89% were counted once. Jointly, the top ten make up 6.5% of the sample.

This clone was counted a few times. Its antigen has not been determined. No clone much larger than this one lies a single base away; base qualities are absent. The TCR comes from a man aged 55 to 70 who had recovered from COVID-19. The V and J genes are TRBV7-2 and TRBJ2-4; TRBD2 lines up with 10 middle nucleotides. Source material: peripheral blood. The CDR3 reads CASSLTSSGSKNIQYF. The nucleotides read TGTGCCAGCAGCTTAACGTCTAGCGGGAGCAAAAACATTCAGTACTTC.